This passage covers 2 T cell receptor beta chains from one sample sequenced in a study of human T cells and chemical hapten exposure. TCRdb reprocessed the RACE reads with MiXCR, giving one entry per CDR3 protein. The data contain about 39,000 distinct CDR3 sequences, around an eighth of them singletons. Regarding time point: pre-sensitization, week 0. Regarding treatment: therapeutic diphenylcyclopropenone sensitization with weekly scalp DPC. Sequences were derived from whole blood, sampled in connection with sensitization to the hapten diphenylcyclopropenone (DPC). Every receptor here comes from a woman aged 30 to 39 with alopecia areata. Some clones in this sample may be carry-over from other donors' samples.

The rearrangement joins TRBV7-9 to TRBJ2-1; 12 bases fit TRBD2. V shed 5 bases and J 3 bases; nucleotides not matched to a gene: 8. There are 17 residues in the CDR3. The germline CDR1 and CDR2 sequences are SEHNR and FQNEAQ (reference sequence). The CDR3 DNA follows: TGTGCCAGCAGCCCAGGACCTAGCGGGAGGGTCTACAATGAGCAGTTCTTC. This sequence encodes CASSPGPSGRVYNEQFF.

This clonotype occurred many times. The chain joins TRBV28 to TRBJ1-4; D ambiguous. CDR1 and CDR2 (germline): MDHEN, SYDVKM. V lost 8 bases, J lost 5 bases, and 9 bases lay in between. CDR3 size: 12 residues. CDR3 residues: CASGRANEKLFF. The CDR3 bases are TGTGCCAGCGGGAGGGCGAATGAAAAACTGTTTTTT.